This TCR beta chain was recovered during a study of identifying expanded T cells in peripheral blood. Whole-study findings and limits: Differentially abundant clones: 0.95 to 1.5 between replicates, about 16 at 2 to 3 weeks, approximately 18 at four.

Details on this clone: The antigen remains unidentified.

Sequenced by immunoSEQ multiplex PCR; TCRdb stores in-frame clones only, minus some. In the table there are approximately 100,000 clones, 87% of which are singletons. CDR1 SGHVS and CDR2 FQNEAQ come from the germline V gene. This CDR3 contains 11 residues. V shed 11 bases and J shed 10 bases, with 14 bases lying between them. The source of this sequence is a person between 18 and 75 years old in good health. The rearrangement joins TRBV7-8 to TRBJ2-2; perhaps TRBD2 as D (5 bases). The sample consisted of blood. Written as DNA, the CDR3 is TGTGCCGCGGGCTCGAACGAGGAGCTGTTTTTT. This codes for CAAGSNEELFF.